This T cell receptor (beta chain) originates from a study of blood T cell repertoires in COVID-19. Original analysis: Cell counts per sample came from amplifying reference gene primers. The table came from immunoSEQ multiplex PCR; TCRdb's copy has only in-frame clones and leaves some out. For V, J and clone size, that table is used; D and trimming come from the DNA. The sample yields some 330,000 clones, roughly four fifths seen once. This CDR3 has 16 residues. CDR1 and CDR2 (germline): LNHDA, SQIVND (reference sequence). The V end lost 6 bases, the J end lost 4 bases, and 19 bases lay between the germline ends.

The source is a woman aged 50 to 60 who had recovered from COVID-19. The chain couples TRBV19 to TRBJ1-3; the D gene is possibly TRBD1 (6 bases). Sequencing was done on a sample of PBMCs or T cells enriched from blood (not recorded which). CDR3 sequence reads: CASSLPPGTLGNTIYF. The CDR3 DNA sequence: TGTGCCAGTAGCCTACCACCCGGGACACTCGGAAACACCATATATTTT. The entire variable domain, with the rest obtained from reference TRBV19 and TRBJ1-3, is as follows: DGGITQSPKYLFRKEGQNVTLSCEQNLNHDAMYWYRQDPGQGLRLIYYSQIVNDFQKGDIAEGYSVSREKKESFPLTVTSAQKNPTAFYLCASSLPPGTLGNTIYFGEGSWLTVV.